The rows below give T cell receptor beta chains drawn from one sample of a study of CXCR3-negative and CXCR3-positive naive CD8 T cells. After re-calling the 5' RACE reads, TCRdb lists one entry per CDR3 protein, DNA absent. The sample table sets out 130,000 to 150,000 distinct CDR3 sequences. The material sequenced was naive CXCR3+ CD8+ T cells from blood. The source of these receptors is a human donor in good health. Some clones in this sample may be carry-over from other donors' samples. Both conserved end residues are part of each CDR3.

TRBJ2-1 TRBV10-2 13 CASSAGGMDEQFF
TRBJ1-4 TRBV6-5 14 CASSYTRVGEKLFF
TRBJ2-5 TRBV29-1 13 CSGRDKFQETQYF
TRBJ2-7 TRBV4-2 13 CASSQDALYEQYF
TRBJ2-1 TRBV5-1 17 CASSFGLDRELYNEQFF
TRBJ2-5 TRBV30 15 CAWSVLAGGEETQYF
TRBJ2-7 TRBV5-1 14 CASSSGQNTHEQYF
TRBJ2-1 TRBV21-1 19 CASSKVVWEAGSSYNEQFF
TRBJ2-1 TRBV7-7 14 CASSPGQDYNEQFF
TRBJ2-7 TRBV9 15 CASSGSGTGWSEQYF
TRBJ1-1 TRBV6-6 17 CASRAEGLGGANTEAFF
TRBJ2-3 TRBV29-1 13 CSVTGEGTDTQYF
TRBJ2-1 TRBV6-2/TRBV6-3 16 CASSYGWTLARNEQFF
TRBJ2-7 TRBV10-3 15 CAISTTSGSAYEQYF
TRBJ1-5 TRBV4-2 16 CASSQGGGALNQPQHF
TRBJ2-7 TRBV2 13 CASSPGQTYEQYF
TRBJ1-1 TRBV12-3/TRBV12-4 12 CASSSANTEAFF
TRBJ2-7 TRBV9 15 CASSAGGGKTYEQYF
TRBJ2-1 TRBV25-1 14 CASSEWTSANEQFF
TRBJ2-1 TRBV7-9 13 CASSLNPDNEQFF
TRBJ2-7 TRBV20-1 16 CSASPNWVAKSYEQYF
TRBJ2-2 TRBV3-1 15 CASSQESPNTGELFF
TRBJ2-7 TRBV7-9 14 CASASGGESYEQYF
TRBJ2-7 TRBV6-2/TRBV6-3 13 CASRSDRGYEQYF
TRBJ2-7 TRBV13 13 CASSPGTTYEQYF
TRBJ2-5 TRBV6-5 18 CASSYSKLSGQGLETQYF
TRBJ2-3 TRBV5-1 15 CASSLYMGGTDTQYF
TRBJ2-1 TRBV19 15 CASSMMGAISLEQFF
TRBJ2-3 TRBV4-1 12 CASSQGGDTQYF
TRBJ2-3 TRBV7-9 12 CASSWDFYTQYF
TRBJ2-1 TRBV6-5 13 CASSYSAGNEQFF
TRBJ2-5 TRBV4-3 16 CASSQVGVSPGETQYF
TRBJ2-7 TRBV7-9 14 CASSLRQGVYEQYF
TRBJ2-1 TRBV5-6 15 CASSLGPEEYNEQFF
TRBJ2-7 TRBV6-5 14 CASNPLGDPYEQYF
TRBJ2-1 TRBV19 16 CASTLDRQNSYNEQFF